This T cell receptor (beta chain) emerged from a study of human T cells and chemical hapten exposure. Study details: All patients underwent weekly scalp dosing with diphenylcyclopropenone for the full roughly 25-week study. The variation in per-sample TCR yields arose mainly from small differences in pooled library volumes.

Time point defined: pre-sensitization, week 0. As for treatment: therapeutic diphenylcyclopropenone sensitization with weekly scalp DPC. CDR1 is SEHNR, CDR2 FQNEAQ, per germline (reference sequence). The V gene lost 5 bases and the J gene lost 10 bases, with 17 bases spanning the gap. The CDR3 extends over 13 amino acids. In the case of this clonotype: Its target is not known.

Overall study results and limits: Having alopecia, donors may respond immunologically unlike healthy people.

In the authors' methods: Sample TCR counts, which ranged from roughly 23,224 to 750,000, had a median of 95,638. TCRdb recomputed calls from the RACE reads with MiXCR, one row per CDR3 protein. TCRdb's processing, not the authors' own work, is the source of the V and J calls. The sample carries under 70,000 distinct CDR3 sequences, 11% recorded once. The specimen was whole blood, collected in connection with sensitization to the hapten diphenylcyclopropenone (DPC). The genes are TRBV7-9 and TRBJ1-1; no clear D gene. This TCR derives from a woman in her forties with alopecia areata. Some clones in this sample may be carry-over from other donors' samples. The CDR3 loop reads CASSPQLPSGAFF. The DNA of the CDR3 is TGTGCCAGCAGCCCCCAATTGCCCAGCGGAGCTTTCTTT. Supplemented by reference TRBV7-9 and TRBJ1-1, the full variable domain reads DTGVSQNPRHKITKRGQNVTFRCDPISEHNRLYWYRQTLGQGPEFLTYFQNEAQLEKSRLLSDRFSAERPKGSFSTLEIQRTEQGDSAMYLCASSPQLPSGAFFGQGTRLTVV.